This entry lists 27 T cell receptor beta chains sequenced from one sample in a study of T cell responses to AZD1222 COVID-19 vaccine (dated by TCRdb to the early 2020s). The time point label, read with the paper, signifies: baseline before first vaccination. Preparation of the library involved the immunoSEQ multiplex PCR assay. This is the immuneACCESS table as TCRdb keeps it, with only in-frame sequences that have V and J called. A part of the clones is gone; compared with another copy, unresolved V genes explain less than half, and the rest is unexplained. This sample comprises 87,000 or so clones, around nine tenths of them detected only once. The ten largest clonotypes hold 3.7% of the sample. The source material was peripheral blood, sampled on day 0 of AZD1222 vaccination. These receptors were taken from an adult in good health.

The rearrangement joins TRBV5-3 to TRBJ2-2; 11 bases fit TRBD2. TRBV5-3 is an open reading frame, and its role is uncertain. The CDR3 sequence is 14 residues long. The ends lost 7 bases at V and 6 bases at J; junction bases unmatched: 5. For the CDR3, the DNA is TGTGCCAGATATAGCGGGGGGGCTCCCGGGGAGCTGTTTTTT. Translation gives CARYSGGAPGELFF.

This clone came up a few times. V usage is TRBV5-8 and J usage is TRBJ1-6; 9 bases fit TRBD1. The CDR3 is made up of 14 amino acids. V shed 5 bases, J shed 9 bases, and the junction held 6 bases outside the gene matches. Looked up from germline, CDR1 is SGHTS and CDR2 is YDEGEE. The CDR3 is CASRPGTGTSPLHF. In DNA, the CDR3 is TGTGCCAGCAGACCCGGGACAGGGACTTCACCCCTCCACTTT. The whole variable domain, filled in from reference TRBV5-8 and TRBJ1-6, reads EAGVTQSPTHLIKTRGQQATLRCSPISGHTSVYWYQQALGLGLQFLLWYDEGEERNRGNFPPRFSGRQFPNYSSELNVNALELEDSALYLCASRPGTGTSPLHFGNGTRLTVT.

This clone has just a few counts. The chain joins TRBV5-1 to TRBJ2-1, with 8 bases lining up with TRBD1. V shed 0 bases, J shed 4 bases, and the junction held 0 bases outside the gene matches. Looked up from germline, CDR1 is SGHRS and CDR2 is YFSETQ. This CDR3 has 14 amino acids. DNA of the CDR3: TGCGCCAGCAGCTTGGGGGACAGGTACAATGAGCAGTTCTTC. This codes for CASSLGDRYNEQFF.

This sequence joins TRBV5-1 and TRBJ1-1; no clear D gene. The CDR3 runs 16 residues. V was clipped by 4 bases and J by 0 bases, with 16 bases between them. Germline CDR1 is SGHRS and CDR2 is YFSETQ. CDR3 loop: CASSPKVSLMNTEAFF. In DNA, the CDR3 is TGCGCCAGCAGCCCGAAAGTCAGCCTCATGAACACTGAAGCTTTCTTT.

The chain joins TRBV6-5 to TRBJ1-2; D is undetermined. The CDR3 is 16 residues long. V lost 3 bases and J lost 1, with 15 bases in between. Looked up from germline, CDR1 is MNHEY and CDR2 is SVGAGI. The chain's CDR3 is CASSYAYSSYNYGYTF. CDR3 nucleotides: TGTGCCAGCAGTTATGCCTATAGTTCCTATAACTATGGCTACACCTTC.

The chain couples TRBV7-2 to TRBJ1-3; D not certain. V shed 0 bases and J shed 10 bases, with 13 bases lying between them. The CDR3 contains 14 residues. The V gene's germline CDR1 is SGHTA and CDR2 FQGNSA. The CDR3 spells CASSLAVGARTIYF. The CDR3 region has the DNA TGTGCCAGCAGCTTAGCAGTAGGCGCCAGGACCATATATTTT. Supplemented by reference TRBV7-2 and TRBJ1-3, the full variable domain reads GAGVSQSPSNKVTEKGKDVELRCDPISGHTALYWYRQSLGQGLEFLIYFQGNSAPDKSGLPSDRFSAERTGGSVSTLTIQRTQQEDSAVYLCASSLAVGARTIYFGEGSWLTVV.

About this clone itself: The junction departs from the called germline gene at one end, perhaps through a read error. CDR3 loop: CVSKFRFTEAFF. CDR3 nucleotides: TGTGTCAGTAAGTTCCGGTTCACTGAAGCTTTCTTT. The rearrangement uses TRBV19 and TRBJ1-1; D remains ambiguous. The CDR3 has 12 amino acids. In germline, CDR1 is LNHDA, CDR2 SQIVND (reference sequence).

About this clone: Different DNA sequences within this sample yield the same CDR3. CDR3 coding DNA: TGTGCCAGCAGCGTAGGTTCAGGGGGAGGTGAAAAACTGTTTTTT. Its protein is CASSVGSGGGEKLFF. The rearrangement joins TRBV9 to TRBJ1-4; TRBD1 aligns across 7 bases. Germline V gene sequence: CDR1 SGDLS, CDR2 YYNGEE. This CDR3 is 15 amino acids long. The V segment lost 0 bases and the J segment 7 bases; nucleotides outside the gene matches: 6.

Only a few counts were recorded for this clone. The CDR3 sequence: CASSIGGVQPQHF. CDR3 sequence (DNA): TGTGCCAGTAGTATAGGGGGTGTCCAGCCCCAGCATTTT. V and J are TRBV19 and TRBJ1-5, with D unresolved. The CDR3 runs 13 residues. The V end was cut by 1 base, the J end by 7 bases, with 8 bases between. From germline, CDR1 is LNHDA and CDR2 SQIVND (reference sequence). The variable domain in full, with the rest retrieved from reference TRBV19 and TRBJ1-5, is DGGITQSPKYLFRKEGQNVTLSCEQNLNHDAMYWYRQDPGQGLRLIYYSQIVNDFQKGDIAEGYSVSREKKESFPLTVTSAQKNPTAFYLCASSIGGVQPQHFGDGTRLSIL.

The chain recombines TRBV14 with TRBJ1-2; D may be TRBD1 (6 bases). The V end lost 4 bases, the J end lost 0 bases, and 21 bases lay between the germline ends. The CDR3 consists of 18 residues. The germline gives CDR1 SGHDN, CDR2 FVKESK. CDR3 region: CASSLTLFRQATNYGYTF. The CDR3 nucleotides are TGTGCCAGCAGCCTGACCCTATTTAGACAGGCTACTAACTATGGCTACACCTTC.

V gene TRBV6-5 combines with J gene TRBJ1-2, with D uncertain. The V gene lost 2 bases and the J gene lost 2 bases, with 6 bases spanning the gap. The CDR3 length is 13 residues. CDR1 is MNHEY, CDR2 SVGAGI, per germline. The CDR3 spells CASSYTANYGYTF. DNA for the CDR3: TGTGCCAGCAGTTACACAGCCAACTATGGCTACACCTTC.

V gene TRBV2 combines with J gene TRBJ2-6; D unresolved. V was shortened by 8 bases and J by 0 bases, with 11 bases between the two germline ends. This CDR3 has 15 amino acids. Germline V gene sequence: CDR1 SNHLY, CDR2 FYNNEI. The CDR3 here is CASCRVASGANVLTF. DNA of the CDR3: TGTGCCAGCTGTAGGGTAGCCTCTGGGGCCAACGTCCTGACTTTC.

The V and J genes are TRBV5-5 and TRBJ1-2; a possible D gene is TRBD1 (6 bases). With 0 bases removed from V and 5 bases from J, the gap between germline ends came to 8 bases. CDR3 length equals 13 residues. The germline V gene encodes CDR1 SGHKS and CDR2 YYEKEE (reference sequence). The CDR3 nucleotides read TGTGCCAGCAGCTTGGACAGGGTTTATGGCTACACCTTC. This sequence encodes CASSLDRVYGYTF. Filled out from reference TRBV5-5 and TRBJ1-2, the complete variable domain reads DAGVTQSPTHLIKTRGQQVTLRCSPISGHKSVSWYQQVLGQGPQFIFQYYEKEERGRGNFPDRFSARQFPNYSSELNVNALLLGDSALYLCASSLDRVYGYTFGSGTRLTVV.

J is TRBJ1-3 and V is TRBV2; D not certain. CDR3 length equals 14 residues. With 3 bases removed from V and 0 bases from J, the gap between germline ends came to 6 bases. CDR1 is SNHLY and CDR2 is FYNNEI in the germline V gene. The CDR3 DNA reads TGTGCCAGCAGTGACCAATACTCTGGAAACACCATATATTTT. This encodes CASSDQYSGNTIYF.

The chain is built from TRBV3-1 (or the pseudogene TRBV3-2) and TRBJ1-4; a weak D match, TRBD1 (5 bases). CDR1 LGHDT and CDR2 YNNKEL come from the germline V gene (reference sequence). Between the trimmed V and J ends, which lost 1 base and 3 bases, there was a span of 27 bases. CDR3 length: 21 amino acids. CDR3 DNA sequence: TGTGCCAGCAGCCAAGCAGGGAGGGAAATAGGGGTCCCACAACCTAATGAAAAACTGTTTTTT. This codes for CASSQAGREIGVPQPNEKLFF.

This chain connects TRBV2 to TRBJ1-3; 8 bases match TRBD1. Germline CDR1 SNHLY, CDR2 FYNNEI. The trim removed 4 bases at V and 2 bases at J, leaving 1 base unmatched. The CDR3 totals 14 residues. DNA for the CDR3: TGTGCCAGCAGTGTGGACAGGGCTGGAAACACCATATATTTT. Its protein product is CASSVDRAGNTIYF.

The chain recombines TRBV6-7 with TRBJ2-3; perhaps TRBD2 as D (5 bases). TRBV6-7 counts as an open reading frame of uncertain function. V gave up 5 bases and J gave up 3 bases, with 18 bases separating them. The CDR3 has 16 residues. This CDR3 reads CASSPTLLGSTDTQYF. CDR3 sequence (DNA): TGTGCCAGCAGTCCAACTTTACTAGGGTCAACAGATACGCAGTATTTT.

The rearrangement joins TRBV4-2 to TRBJ2-1; weak D call: TRBD2 (5 bases). Germline loops: CDR1 LGHNA, CDR2 YNFKEQ. The CDR3 sequence is 14 residues long. V was pared by 0 bases and J by 3 bases, with 6 bases between. CDR3 protein: CASSQDAGYNEQFF. CDR3 sequence (DNA): TGTGCCAGCAGCCAAGATGCGGGCTACAATGAGCAGTTCTTC.

This clone occurred once. The chain couples TRBV7-2 to TRBJ1-6, with TRBD1 as a possible D gene (5 bases). V was shortened by 5 bases and J by 5 bases, with 13 bases between the two germline ends. Looked up from germline, CDR1 is SGHTA and CDR2 is FQGNSA. The CDR3 has 15 amino acids. The CDR3 spells CASSPPAGDNSPLHF. The CDR3 coding sequence is TGTGCCAGCAGCCCCCCGGCGGGGGATAATTCACCCCTCCACTTT.

For this clone: Other DNA sequences in this sample translate to the same CDR3. The chain carries TRBV7-9 and TRBJ1-4; D might be TRBD1 (6 bases). CDR3 length equals 13 residues. Germline values: CDR1 SEHNR, CDR2 FQNEAQ (reference sequence). Trimming took off 5 bases at V and 8 bases at J, with 12 bases between the two ends. CDR3 sequence (DNA): TGTGCCAGCAGCCTCGGGGGGCACGAAAAACTGTTTTTT. Translating it yields CASSLGGHEKLFF.

This clone was counted a few times. The CDR3 region is CATGRTANSNQPQHF. CDR3 DNA: TGTGCCACAGGGCGGACTGCCAATAGCAATCAGCCCCAGCATTTT. V gene TRBV15 combines with J gene TRBJ1-5; D gene unclear. CDR3 size: 15 residues. Trimming took 9 bases from V and 0 from J, leaving 15 bases between them. From germline, CDR1 is LNHNV and CDR2 YYDKDF (reference sequence). Filled out from reference TRBV15 and TRBJ1-5, the complete variable domain reads DAMVIQNPRYQVTQFGKPVTLSCSQTLNHNVMYWYQQKSSQAPKLLFHYYDKDFNNEADTPDNFQSRRPNTSFCFLDIRSPGLGDTAMYLCATGRTANSNQPQHFGDGTRLSIL.

The V call is TRBV28, the J call TRBJ2-5; D remains ambiguous. Germline V gene data show CDR1 as MDHEN and CDR2 as SYDVKM. Trimming removed 5 bases from V and 5 bases from J, with 18 bases in between. CDR3 length: 15 residues. CDR3: CASSLTLARLETQYF. CDR3 DNA: TGTGCCAGCAGTCTAACCCTTGCAAGGCTTGAGACCCAGTACTTC.

The chain uses TRBV7-9 and TRBJ1-4, with 8 bases that match TRBD1. Germline lookup yields CDR1 SEHNR and CDR2 FQNEAQ (reference sequence). V dropped 5 bases and J dropped 10; count of bases not matched to a gene: 12. This CDR3 has 15 residues. The CDR3, as DNA: TGTGCCAGCAGCGTTCAGGGGGCTGAGCCCGGAAAACTGTTTTTT. Translated: CASSVQGAEPGKLFF.

This chain links TRBV10-3 with TRBJ1-1, with a possible D match to TRBD1 (6 bases). The V gene lost 0 bases and the J gene lost 0 bases, with 11 bases spanning the gap. Germline CDR1 reads ENHRY; CDR2 reads SYGVKD. The CDR3 extends over 16 amino acids. The CDR3 nucleotides read TGTGCCATCAGTGAGTCGACGGGGGCCTTGAACACTGAAGCTTTCTTT. Residues: CAISESTGALNTEAFF.

This sequence joins TRBV7-8 and TRBJ1-1; 8 bases map to TRBD1. V shed 5 bases, J shed 4 bases, and the junction held 3 bases outside the gene matches. The germline CDR1 and CDR2 sequences are SGHVS and FQNEAQ. The CDR3 consists of 13 residues. The CDR3 DNA follows: TGTGCCAGCAGCCGGACAGGGACCACTGAAGCTTTCTTT. It translates to CASSRTGTTEAFF.

Only a few counts were recorded for this clone. DNA of the CDR3: TGTGCTAGTGGTTTGGGTCCTCATCAGCCCCAGCATTTT. Protein product: CASGLGPHQPQHF. The chain employs TRBV12-5 and TRBJ1-5; D gene unclear. The V gene's germline CDR1 is LGHNT and CDR2 FRNRAP. The V end lost 1 base, the J end lost 5 bases, and 6 bases lay between the germline ends. The CDR3 has 13 amino acids.

With respect to this clone: Other DNA sequences within the sample encode an identical CDR3. The rearrangement joins TRBV30 to TRBJ1-6; TRBD1 might be the D (5 bases). Germline V lookup: CDR1 GTSNPN, CDR2 SVGIG (reference sequence). V was clipped by 1 base and J by 7 bases, with 11 bases between them. The CDR3 has 14 amino acids. This CDR3 is CAWSGGVGNSPLHF. The CDR3 bases are TGTGCCTGGAGTGGGGGGGTAGGAAATTCACCCCTCCACTTT.